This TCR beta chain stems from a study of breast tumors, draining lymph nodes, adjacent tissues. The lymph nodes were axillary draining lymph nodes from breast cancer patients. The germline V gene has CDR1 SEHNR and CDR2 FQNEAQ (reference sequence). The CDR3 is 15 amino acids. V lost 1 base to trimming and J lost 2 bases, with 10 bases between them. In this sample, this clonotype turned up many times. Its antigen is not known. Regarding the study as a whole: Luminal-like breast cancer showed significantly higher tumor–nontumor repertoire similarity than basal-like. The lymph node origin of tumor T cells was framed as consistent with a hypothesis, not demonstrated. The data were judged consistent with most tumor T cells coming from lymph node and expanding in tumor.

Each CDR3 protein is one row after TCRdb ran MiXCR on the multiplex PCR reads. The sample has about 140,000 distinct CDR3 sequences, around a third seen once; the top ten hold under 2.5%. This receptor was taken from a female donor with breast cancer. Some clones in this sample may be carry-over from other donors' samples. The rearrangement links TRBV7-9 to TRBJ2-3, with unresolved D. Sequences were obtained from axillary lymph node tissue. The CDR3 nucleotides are TGTGCCAGCAGCTTAGTGTCGGCCCACACAGATACGCAGTATTTT. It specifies CASSLVSAHTDTQYF. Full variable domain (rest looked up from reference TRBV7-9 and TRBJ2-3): DTGVSQNPRHKITKRGQNVTFRCDPISEHNRLYWYRQTLGQGPEFLTYFQNEAQLEKSRLLSDRFSAERPKGSFSTLEIQRTEQGDSAMYLCASSLVSAHTDTQYFGPGTRLTVL.